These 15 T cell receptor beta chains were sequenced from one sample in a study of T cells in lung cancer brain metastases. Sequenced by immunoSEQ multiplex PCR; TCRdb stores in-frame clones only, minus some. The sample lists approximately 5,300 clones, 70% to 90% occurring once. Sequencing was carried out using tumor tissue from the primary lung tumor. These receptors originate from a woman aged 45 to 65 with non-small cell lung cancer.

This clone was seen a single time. The CDR3 region is CSVVRTVATDTQYF. DNA for the CDR3: TGCAGCGTTGTTAGGACGGTGGCCACAGATACGCAGTATTTT. The gene calls are TRBV29-1 and TRBJ2-3; D uncertain. Germline V lookup: CDR1 SQVTM, CDR2 ANQGSEA. V was clipped by 4 bases and J by 2 bases, with 13 bases between them. The CDR3 consists of 14 residues.

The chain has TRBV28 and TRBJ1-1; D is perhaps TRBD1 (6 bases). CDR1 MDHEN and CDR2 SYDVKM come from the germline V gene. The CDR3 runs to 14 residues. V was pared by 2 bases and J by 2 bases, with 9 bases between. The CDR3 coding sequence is TGTGCCAGCAGTTTAGGGGGGCTTAACACTGAAGCTTTCTTT. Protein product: CASSLGGLNTEAFF.

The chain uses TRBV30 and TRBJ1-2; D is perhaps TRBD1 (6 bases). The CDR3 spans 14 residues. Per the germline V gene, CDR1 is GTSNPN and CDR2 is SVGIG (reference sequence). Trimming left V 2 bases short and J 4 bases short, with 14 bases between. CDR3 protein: CAWSLQGSIYGYTF. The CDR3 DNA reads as TGTGCCTGGAGTCTACAGGGAAGTATCTATGGCTACACCTTC. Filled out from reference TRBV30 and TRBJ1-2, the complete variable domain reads SQTIHQWPATLVQPVGSPLSLECTVEGTSNPNLYWYRQAAGRGLQLLFYSVGIGQISSEVPQNLSASRPQDRQFILSSKKLLLSDSGFYLCAWSLQGSIYGYTFGSGTRLTVV.

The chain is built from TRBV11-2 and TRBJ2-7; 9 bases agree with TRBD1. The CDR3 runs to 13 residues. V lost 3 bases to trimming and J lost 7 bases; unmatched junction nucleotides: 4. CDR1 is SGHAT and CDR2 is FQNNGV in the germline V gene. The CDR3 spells CASSFTGGAEQYV. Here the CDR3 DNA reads TGTGCCAGCAGCTTTACAGGGGGCGCGGAGCAGTACGTC.

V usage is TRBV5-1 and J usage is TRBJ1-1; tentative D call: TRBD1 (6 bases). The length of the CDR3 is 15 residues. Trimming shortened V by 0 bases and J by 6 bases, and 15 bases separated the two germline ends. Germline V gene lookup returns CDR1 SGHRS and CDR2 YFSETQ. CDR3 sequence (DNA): TGCGCCAGCAGCTTGGGGGGGGCGCGATTGTCTGAAGCTTTCTTT. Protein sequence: CASSLGGARLSEAFF.

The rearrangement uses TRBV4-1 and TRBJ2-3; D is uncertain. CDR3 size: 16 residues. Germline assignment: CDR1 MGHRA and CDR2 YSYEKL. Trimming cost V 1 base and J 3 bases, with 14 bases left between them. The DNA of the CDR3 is TGCGCCAGCAGCCAAGTTTGGGGTGGAAGAACAGATACGCAGTATTTT. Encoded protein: CASSQVWGGRTDTQYF.

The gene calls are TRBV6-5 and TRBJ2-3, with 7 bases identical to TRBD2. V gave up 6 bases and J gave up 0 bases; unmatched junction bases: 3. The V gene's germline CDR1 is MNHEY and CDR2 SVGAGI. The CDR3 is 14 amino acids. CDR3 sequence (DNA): TGTGCCAGCAGACCAGCGGGAAGCACAGATACGCAGTATTTT. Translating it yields CASRPAGSTDTQYF.

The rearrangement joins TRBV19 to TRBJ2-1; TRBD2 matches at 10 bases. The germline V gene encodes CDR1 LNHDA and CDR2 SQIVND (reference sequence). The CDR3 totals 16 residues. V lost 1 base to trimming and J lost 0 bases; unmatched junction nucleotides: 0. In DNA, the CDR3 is TGTGCCAGTAGTATAGGACTAGCGGGCTCCTACAATGAGCAGTTCTTC. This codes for CASSIGLAGSYNEQFF.

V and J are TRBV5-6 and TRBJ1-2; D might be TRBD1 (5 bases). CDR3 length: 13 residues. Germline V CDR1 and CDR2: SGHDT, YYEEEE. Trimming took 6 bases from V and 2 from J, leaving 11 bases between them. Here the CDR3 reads CASTFRQNYGYTF. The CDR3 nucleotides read TGTGCCAGCACCTTTAGACAGAACTATGGCTACACCTTC.

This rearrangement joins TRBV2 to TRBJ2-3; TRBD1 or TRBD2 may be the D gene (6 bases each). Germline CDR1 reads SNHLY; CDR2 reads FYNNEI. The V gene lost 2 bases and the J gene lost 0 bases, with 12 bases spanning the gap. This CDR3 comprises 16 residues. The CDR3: CASSERGDPSTDTQYF. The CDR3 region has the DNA TGTGCCAGCAGTGAAAGGGGGGACCCTAGCACAGATACGCAGTATTTT.

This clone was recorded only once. Written as DNA, the CDR3 is TGTGCCAGCAGCTTAGATGGAGGGGGCTACGAGCAGTACGTC. Residues: CASSLDGGGYEQYV. The chain employs TRBV7-8 and TRBJ2-7; either TRBD1 or TRBD2 may fit D (6 bases each). Germline values: CDR1 SGHVS, CDR2 FQNEAQ. The CDR3 extends over 14 amino acids. V lost 1 base to trimming and J lost 3 bases, with 10 bases between them.

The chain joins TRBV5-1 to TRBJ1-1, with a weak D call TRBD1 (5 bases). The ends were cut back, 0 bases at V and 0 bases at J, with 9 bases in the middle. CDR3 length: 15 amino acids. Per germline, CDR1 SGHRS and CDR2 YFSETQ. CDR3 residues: CASSLVWGMNTEAFF. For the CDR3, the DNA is TGCGCCAGCAGCTTGGTTTGGGGCATGAACACTGAAGCTTTCTTT.

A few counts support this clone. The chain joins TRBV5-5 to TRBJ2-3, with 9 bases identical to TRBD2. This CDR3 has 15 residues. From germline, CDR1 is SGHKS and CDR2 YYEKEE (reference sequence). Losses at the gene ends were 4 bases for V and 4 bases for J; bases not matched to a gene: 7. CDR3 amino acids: CASSPQREVADTQYF. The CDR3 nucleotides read TGTGCCAGCAGCCCGCAGCGGGAGGTCGCAGATACGCAGTATTTT.

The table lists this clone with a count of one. The CDR3 DNA is TGTGCCACCGACGAGGGACTCCAGAATCAGCCCCAGCATTTT. The encoded protein is CATDEGLQNQPQHF. This chain connects TRBV15 to TRBJ1-5, with D perhaps matching TRBD1 (5 bases). Trimming removed 8 bases at V and 4 bases at J, with 15 bases between. The CDR3 consists of 14 residues. Germline values: CDR1 LNHNV, CDR2 YYDKDF (reference sequence).

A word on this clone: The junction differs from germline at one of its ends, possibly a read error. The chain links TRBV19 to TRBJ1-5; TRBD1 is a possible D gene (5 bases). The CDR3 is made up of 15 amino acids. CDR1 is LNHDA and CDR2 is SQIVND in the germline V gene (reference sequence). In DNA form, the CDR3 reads TGTGTCAGTAGTATAGGAGGGGATAGCAATCAGCCCCAGCATTTT. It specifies CVSSIGGDSNQPQHF.